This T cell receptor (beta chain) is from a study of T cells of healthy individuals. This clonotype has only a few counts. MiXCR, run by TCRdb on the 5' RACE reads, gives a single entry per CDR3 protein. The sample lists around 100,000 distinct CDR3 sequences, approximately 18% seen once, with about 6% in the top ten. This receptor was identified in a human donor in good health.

For the CDR3, the DNA is TGTGCCAGCAGTTACTCGGGACAGGGAATCTACAATGAGCAGTTCTTC. Amino acids: CASSYSGQGIYNEQFF. The V gene is TRBV6-2 or TRBV6-3, the J gene TRBJ2-1, with 9 nucleotides matching TRBD1. V lost 0 bases to trimming and J lost 3 bases; unmatched junction nucleotides: 3. In germline, CDR1 is MNHEY, CDR2 SVGEGT. The CDR3 length is 16 residues.